The 3 T cell receptor beta chains given below trace back to one sample, sequenced in a study of Graves' ophthalmopathy and Graves' hyperthyroidism. Scientists amplified the TCR beta CDR3 regions from RNA transcripts. Second-round multiplex PCR came after first-round RT-PCR with HTBI primers. Each CDR3 protein gets one entry after TCRdb re-called the multiplex PCR reads with MiXCR. This sample has hundreds of thousands of distinct CDR3 sequences, with 20% to 25% found just once. Sequencing was carried out using peripheral blood. These receptors originate from a woman between 18 and 29 years old with stable Graves' hyperthyroidism. Some clones in this sample may be carry-over from other donors' samples.

In regard to this clonotype: At one end, the junction sequence differs from germline, possibly due to a read error. The chain employs TRBV5-1 and TRBJ2-7, with TRBD2 identical over 10 bases. The CDR3 has 13 residues. Germline V gene lookup returns CDR1 SGHRS and CDR2 YFSETQ. CDR3 in DNA: TGCGCCAGCAGCTCGACACTAGCGGGGCCGTTCTTATTC. Translating it yields CASSSTLAGPFLF.

The chain employs TRBV2 and TRBJ2-6; D not certain. The CDR3 sequence is 15 residues long. CDR1 and CDR2 from the germline V gene are SNHLY and FYNNEI. The germline V and J ends were trimmed by 8 bases and 2 bases, with 13 bases remaining between them. CDR3 DNA sequence: TGTGCCAGCTCGGTAGAGGATCCTGGGGCCAACGTCCTGACTTTC. Translated, it gives CASSVEDPGANVLTF.

The table lists this clonotype with many counts. The rearrangement links TRBV5-1 to TRBJ2-2, with no clear D. CDR1 SGHRS and CDR2 YFSETQ come from the germline V gene. V lost 5 bases and J 0 bases, leaving 5 bases between the germline ends. The CDR3 loop spans 13 amino acids. The CDR3 loop is CASSDPNTGELFF. The CDR3, as DNA: TGCGCCAGCAGTGATCCGAACACCGGGGAGCTGTTTTTT.